This T cell receptor beta chain derives from a study of blood T cell repertoires in COVID-19. Germline V gene data show CDR1 as SQVTM and CDR2 as ANQGSEA. This CDR3 contains 14 residues. Losses at the gene ends were 4 bases for V and 8 bases for J; bases not matched to a gene: 13. Some clones are missing from TCRdb's copy, which holds only in-frame ones; the method was immunoSEQ multiplex PCR. The data hold 300,000 to 400,000 clones, with roughly nine tenths observed a single time. The receptor's source is a man aged 55 to 70 who had recovered from COVID-19. Source material: PBMCs or T cells enriched from blood (not recorded which). This chain connects TRBV29-1 to TRBJ1-2; 7 nucleotides match TRBD1. CDR3 loop: CSVGQGALSRGYTF. The DNA of the CDR3 is TGCAGCGTTGGACAGGGTGCCCTAAGTAGGGGCTACACCTTC.